This record looks at one TCR beta chain sequence and its context. Source study methods: Researchers report that nucleated cell counts were estimated from reference gene primer amplification. The table came from immunoSEQ multiplex PCR; TCRdb's copy has only in-frame clones and leaves some out. That table gives V, J and clone size, and the DNA gave D and trimming. The table shows 250,000 or so clones, with 89% occurring only once. The CDR3 contains 13 residues. Trimming removed 1 base from V and 8 bases from J, with 11 bases in between. Germline V gives CDR1 SGHNT, CDR2 YENEEA. These data belong to a study of blood T cell repertoires in COVID-19. Study summary: The samples span acute and convalescent COVID-19 from the United States, Italy and Spain. In each case, the material was cDNA or gDNA derived from T cells, B-cell-depleted T cells, or PBMCs.

This TCR came from a middle-aged woman who had recovered from COVID-19. The sample comprised peripheral blood. This rearrangement joins TRBV11-3 to TRBJ1-2; D gene ambiguous. The CDR3 protein is CASSLGALMGYTF. For the CDR3, the DNA is TGTGCCAGCAGCTTAGGAGCCCTCATGGGCTACACCTTC.